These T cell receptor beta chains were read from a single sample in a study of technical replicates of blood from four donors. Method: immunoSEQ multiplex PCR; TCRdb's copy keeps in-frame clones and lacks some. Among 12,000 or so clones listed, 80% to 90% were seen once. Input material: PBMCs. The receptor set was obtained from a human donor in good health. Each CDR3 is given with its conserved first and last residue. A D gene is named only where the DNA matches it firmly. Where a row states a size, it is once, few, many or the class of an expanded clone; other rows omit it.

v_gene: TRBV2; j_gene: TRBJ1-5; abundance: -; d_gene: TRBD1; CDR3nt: TGTGCCAGCAGTGAGGTAGGGGGCGGACAGCCCCAGCATTTT; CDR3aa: CASSEVGGGQPQHF
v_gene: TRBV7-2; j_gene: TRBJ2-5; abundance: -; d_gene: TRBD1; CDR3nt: TGTGCCAGCAGCTCACGGGGGGACAGGGGGCGAGAGACCCAGTACTTC; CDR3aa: CASSSRGDRGRETQYF
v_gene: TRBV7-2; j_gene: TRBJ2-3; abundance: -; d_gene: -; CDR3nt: TGTGCCAGCAGCTTAGCGAGACTAAACTCCGGCACAGATACGCAGTATTTT; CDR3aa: CASSLARLNSGTDTQYF
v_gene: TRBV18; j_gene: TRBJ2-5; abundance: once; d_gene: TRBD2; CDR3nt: TGTGCCAGCTCACCAGACCTTGTGAAGTGGCTAGCGGGGGACCAAGAGACCCAGTACTTC; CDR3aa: CASSPDLVKWLAGDQETQYF
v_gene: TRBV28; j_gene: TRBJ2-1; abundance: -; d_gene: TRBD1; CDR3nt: TGTGCCAGCAGCCCCCGGGACAGCTCCTACAATGAGCAGTTCTTC; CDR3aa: CASSPRDSSYNEQFF
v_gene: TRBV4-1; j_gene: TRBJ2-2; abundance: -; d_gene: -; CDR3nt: TGCGCCAGCAGCCAAGGGACTCCCGGGGAGCTGTTTTTT; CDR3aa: CASSQGTPGELFF
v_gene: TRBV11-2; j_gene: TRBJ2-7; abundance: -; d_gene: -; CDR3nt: TGTGCCAGCAGCTTTAACCAGGGTACCTACGAGCAGTACTTC; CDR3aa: CASSFNQGTYEQYF
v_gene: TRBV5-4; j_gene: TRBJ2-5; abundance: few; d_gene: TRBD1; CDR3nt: TGTGCCAGCAGTTCGGACAGGGACGAGACCCAGTACTTC; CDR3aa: CASSSDRDETQYF
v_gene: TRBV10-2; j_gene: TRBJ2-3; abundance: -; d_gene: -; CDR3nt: TGCGCCAGCAGTGAGCGAGATACGCAGTATTTT; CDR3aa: CASSERDTQYF
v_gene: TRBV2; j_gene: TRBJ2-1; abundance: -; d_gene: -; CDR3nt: TGTGCCAGCAGCCCAAGCGGACTCGCCTACAATGAGCAGTTCTTC; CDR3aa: CASSPSGLAYNEQFF
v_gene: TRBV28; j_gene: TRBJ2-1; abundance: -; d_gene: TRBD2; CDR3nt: TGTGCCAGCCTCAGCGGGGGAGAGAGATACAATGAGCAGTTCTTC; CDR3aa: CASLSGGERYNEQFF
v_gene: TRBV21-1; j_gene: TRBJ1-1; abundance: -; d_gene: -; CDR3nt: TGTGCCAGCAGGTACAGGGGGCGAGGCACTGAAGCTTTCTTT; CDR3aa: CASRYRGRGTEAFF
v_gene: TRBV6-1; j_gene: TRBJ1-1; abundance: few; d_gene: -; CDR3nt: TGTGCCAGCAGTGTCCGGGACACTGGGGCTTTCTTT; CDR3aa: CASSVRDTGAFF
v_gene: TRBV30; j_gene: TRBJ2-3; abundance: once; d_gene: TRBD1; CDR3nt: TGTGCCTGGAACAGGGGCGCAGATACGCAGTATTTT; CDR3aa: CAWNRGADTQYF
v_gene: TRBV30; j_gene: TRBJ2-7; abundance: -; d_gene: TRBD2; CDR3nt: TGTGCCTGGAGAGGCGGGGGGAGCTCCTACGAGCAGTACTTC; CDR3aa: CAWRGGGSSYEQYF
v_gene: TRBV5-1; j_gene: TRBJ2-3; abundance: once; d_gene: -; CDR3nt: TGCGCCAGCAGCTTGGCCTCGGACACCACAGATACGCAGTATTTT; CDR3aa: CASSLASDTTDTQYF
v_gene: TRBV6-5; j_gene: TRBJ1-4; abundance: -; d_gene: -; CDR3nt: TGTGCCAGCAGTTACTCCAGCGGGGAGGGGGAAAAACTGTTTTTT; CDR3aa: CASSYSSGEGEKLFF